The next 12 T cell receptor beta chains were all read from a single sample in a study of T cells in Graves' hyperthyroidism and ophthalmopathy (dated by TCRdb to about 2019). Library construction relied on multiplex PCR. TCRdb names Illumina HiSeq 2000 as the instrument used. TCR beta CDR3 regions were amplified from RNA transcripts. For the first round of RT-PCR on the TCR CDR3, the HTBI primer set was used together with the Qiagen OneStep RT-PCR kit. TCRdb reprocessing: public reads trimmed at Q25 with fastp, clones called with MiXCR, in-frame beta chains kept. Entries are consolidated by CDR3 protein sequence, retaining the most common genes and DNA. A total of roughly 380,000 distinct CDR3 sequences appear in this sample, 14% of them only once. Of the sample, 11% falls within the top ten clones. The sequenced material came from blood. These receptors were obtained from a woman aged 55 to 70 with Graves' hyperthyroidism.

The genes are TRBV6-5 and TRBJ2-3; D is unclear. The CDR3 has 16 residues. V was clipped by 3 bases and J by 3 bases, with 16 bases between them. CDR1 MNHEY and CDR2 SVGAGI come from the germline V gene. This chain's CDR3 is CASSYSDTRATDTQYF. The CDR3 bases are TGTGCCAGCAGTTATTCCGACACCCGGGCGACAGATACGCAGTATTTT.

This clonotype was observed many times. The chain recombines TRBV12-3 or TRBV12-4 with TRBJ2-7; no definite D call. Deletions cut 8 bases from V and 6 bases from J, with 11 bases between. CDR3 length: 11 amino acids. CDR3 protein: CASSRWGEQYF. DNA of the CDR3: TGTGCCAGCTCCCGTTGGGGCGAGCAGTACTTC.

This clonotype has a count of ten or more. V and J are TRBV3-1 and TRBJ2-2; D ambiguous. Germline values: CDR1 LGHDT, CDR2 YNNKEL (reference sequence). This CDR3 contains 15 residues. Trimming shortened V by 5 bases and J by 6 bases, and 16 bases separated the two germline ends. CDR3 DNA: TGTGCCAGCAGCTACGCCCACCGCCCCGCCGGGGAGCTGTTTTTT. Its protein is CASSYAHRPAGELFF. Full variable domain (remainder filled in from reference TRBV3-1 and TRBJ2-2): DTAVSQTPKYLVTQMGNDKSIKCEQNLGHDTMYWYKQDSKKFLKIMFSYNNKELIINETVPNRFSPKSPDKAHLNLHINSLELGDSAVYFCASSYAHRPAGELFFGEGSRLTVL.

There are many counts of this clonotype. The chain joins TRBV20-1 to TRBJ2-7; 11 bases fit TRBD2. The CDR3 has 15 residues. V trimming: 3 bases; J trimming: 2 bases; junction bases outside the gene matches: 6. The V gene's germline CDR1 is DFQATT and CDR2 SNEGSKA (reference sequence). CDR3 in amino acids: CSASILAGDPYEQYF. The CDR3 DNA reads TGCAGTGCTAGTATACTAGCGGGAGACCCCTACGAGCAGTACTTC.

The J gene is TRBJ2-5, the V gene TRBV5-1; 8 nucleotides line up with TRBD1. Trimming removed 3 bases from V and 5 bases from J; junction bases left unmatched: 6. This CDR3 has 14 residues. Germline CDR1 SGHRS, CDR2 YFSETQ. CDR3 loop: CASSWQGAQETQYF. The CDR3 nucleotides are TGCGCCAGCAGCTGGCAGGGGGCGCAGGAGACCCAGTACTTC. The complete variable domain, with remaining parts taken from reference TRBV5-1 and TRBJ2-5, reads KAGVTQTPRYLIKTRGQQVTLSCSPISGHRSVSWYQQTPGQGLQFLFEYFSETQRNKGNFPGRFSGRQFSNSRSEMNVSTLELGDSALYLCASSWQGAQETQYFGPGTRLLVL.

The sample holds many counts of this clonotype. V gene TRBV11-1 combines with J gene TRBJ2-1; 13 bases fit TRBD2. The junction had 12 bases not matched to a gene; V was cut back by 4 bases and J by 9 bases. Germline CDR1 and CDR2: SGHAT and FQDESV (reference sequence). The CDR3 loop spans 17 amino acids. In nucleotides, the CDR3 is TGTGCCAGCAGCTCCCGGACTAGCGGGAGTTTTGCGTCTGAGCAGTTCTTC. Residues: CASSSRTSGSFASEQFF.

Ten or more counts support this clonotype. The chain employs TRBV28 and TRBJ1-1; no firm D call. The CDR3 runs to 13 residues. Between the trimmed V and J ends, which lost 3 bases and 5 bases, there was a span of 10 bases. Germline lookup yields CDR1 MDHEN and CDR2 SYDVKM. CDR3 protein: CASSLTRWTEAFF. CDR3 in DNA: TGTGCCAGCAGTTTGACCCGGTGGACTGAAGCTTTCTTT.

This clonotype has ten or more counts. J is TRBJ2-5 and V is TRBV27, with D possibly TRBD2 on 6 matching bases. CDR1 MNHEY and CDR2 SMNVEV come from the germline V gene (reference sequence). This CDR3 comprises 15 residues. Trimming cost V 7 bases and J 3 bases, with 18 bases left between them. Written as DNA, the CDR3 is TGTGCCAGCACCTTCCGGGAGTATAGTGAAGAGACCCAGTACTTC. Residues: CASTFREYSEETQYF.

This clonotype was picked up many times. V usage is TRBV20-1 and J usage is TRBJ2-5, with 8 bases that match TRBD2. The CDR3 is made up of 13 amino acids. The V and J ends lost 2 bases and 5 bases, in that order; junction bases with no gene match: 4. CDR1 is DFQATT and CDR2 is SNEGSKA in the germline V gene (reference sequence). CDR3 sequence reads: CSARREGRETQYF. The DNA for the CDR3 is TGCAGTGCTAGACGGGAGGGCAGGGAGACCCAGTACTTC.

J is TRBJ2-5 and V is TRBV4-1; unclear D gene. CDR1 MGHRA and CDR2 YSYEKL come from the germline V gene. Trimming left V 3 bases short and J 2 bases short, with 7 bases between. The CDR3 totals 13 residues. Written as DNA, the CDR3 is TGCGCCAGCAGCCAGCAAGGACAAGAGACCCAGTACTTC. The encoded protein is CASSQQGQETQYF.

This clonotype was counted many times. The rearrangement uses TRBV11-3 and TRBJ2-2, with 14 bases aligning to TRBD2. The CDR3 runs to 19 residues. Germline V gene data show CDR1 as SGHNT and CDR2 as YENEEA. J was trimmed by 3 bases and V by 3 bases; bases with no gene match: 9. The chain's CDR3 is CASSFRLAGGPLDTGELFF. CDR3 bases: TGTGCCAGCAGCTTCCGACTAGCGGGAGGGCCTTTGGACACCGGGGAGCTGTTTTTT.

For this clonotype: Germline is not matched at one junction end, which may reflect a read error. The chain recombines TRBV6-1 with TRBJ1-5; no clear D gene. Per the germline V gene, CDR1 is MNHNS and CDR2 is SASEGT. The CDR3 consists of 15 residues. The CDR3 is CASNEITRFNQPQHF. The CDR3 nucleotides are TGTGCCAGCAATGAAATCACCAGGTTCAATCAGCCCCAGCATTTT.